A selection of T cell receptor beta chains follows, all from one sample in a study of vaccination effects on CD4 cells after COVID-19. Sequencing was performed with immunoSEQ multiplex PCR; in TCRdb, only in-frame clones are kept and a portion is missing. Here the sample spans around 40,000 clones, about 70% being singletons. Their recognized antigens are unknown. The specimen comprised CD4+ T cells from PBMCs cultured without peptide, sampled before COVID-19 vaccination. The receptors come from a human donor who received a COVID-19 vaccine. CDR3s include the opening cysteine and the closing phenylalanine or tryptophan. Fields, in order: V gene, J gene, D gene, clone size, CDR3 protein, CDR3 DNA. D genes are given only for firm matches. Only some rows state a clone size, as once, few, many or a class for expanded clones.

>TRBV7-9|TRBJ1-1|NA|NA
CASSFRGGTEAFF
TGTGCCAGCAGCTTTCGGGGAGGGACTGAAGCTTTCTTT
>TRBV19|TRBJ2-7|NA|NA
CASSMGRSYEQYF
TGTGCCAGTAGTATGGGACGGTCCTACGAGCAGTACTTC
>TRBV14|TRBJ2-7|TRBD2|NA
CASSHGTSGNSYEQYF
TGTGCCAGCAGCCATGGGACTAGCGGGAACTCCTACGAGCAGTACTTC
>TRBV6-6|TRBJ1-1|TRBD1|NA
CASSYPTRGLDTEAFF
TGTGCCAGCAGTTATCCCACCAGGGGGCTCGACACTGAAGCTTTCTTT
>TRBV5-4|TRBJ2-1|TRBD2|NA
CASSLLAGGGNEQFF
TGTGCCAGCAGCCTACTAGCGGGAGGGGGCAATGAGCAGTTCTTC
>TRBV12-5|TRBJ1-6|TRBD1|NA
CASGDRGRNSPLHF
TGTGCTAGTGGCGACAGGGGACGCAATTCACCCCTCCACTTT
>TRBV19|TRBJ1-1|TRBD1|few
CASSIDGYRGSEVWNTEAFF
TGTGCCAGTAGTATAGATGGATACAGGGGTTCGGAAGTTTGGAACACTGAAGCTTTCTTT
>TRBV19|TRBJ2-7|TRBD1|NA
CASSRDRDAYEQYF
TGTGCCAGTAGTCGGGACAGGGACGCCTACGAGCAGTACTTC
>TRBV5-4|TRBJ1-1|TRBD1|NA
CASSGQGVRNTEAFF
TGTGCCAGCAGCGGGCAGGGGGTTCGGAACACTGAAGCTTTCTTT
>TRBV19|TRBJ1-1|TRBD1|NA
CASTSVPDRAREAFF
TGTGCCAGTACCAGCGTCCCGGACAGGGCGCGCGAAGCTTTCTTT
>TRBV2|TRBJ2-2|NA|medium-sized
CASSLGSTGNGELFF
TGTGCCAGCAGTTTGGGCTCCACGGGGAACGGGGAGCTGTTTTTT
>TRBV19|TRBJ2-7|TRBD1|NA
CASSRTGFEQYF
TGTGCCAGTAGTCGGACAGGGTTTGAGCAGTACTTC
>TRBV24-1|TRBJ2-3|NA|NA
CATSLSVGPRRTDTQYF
TGTGCCACCAGTTTAAGTGTGGGGCCTCGCAGGACAGATACGCAGTATTTT
>TRBV18|TRBJ2-7|TRBD1|NA
CASSPPGQFYEQYF
TGTGCCAGCTCACCACCGGGACAGTTCTACGAGCAGTACTTC
>TRBV11-3|TRBJ2-5|NA|NA
CASSVGLQETQYF
TGTGCCAGCAGCGTGGGACTCCAAGAGACCCAGTACTTC
>TRBV3-1/TRBV3-2|TRBJ1-5|TRBD1|NA
CASSQGTGSNQPQHF
TGTGCCAGCAGCCAAGGGACAGGTTCCAATCAGCCCCAGCATTTT
>TRBV11-3|TRBJ1-2|NA|NA
CASSLTGGEGYTF
TGTGCCAGCAGCTTAACTGGGGGTGAAGGCTACACCTTC
>TRBV18|TRBJ2-7|NA|NA
CASSPGRSYEQYF
TGTGCCAGCTCCCCTGGCAGGTCCTACGAGCAGTACTTC
>TRBV5-1|TRBJ2-4|TRBD2|NA
CASSQDREEDIQYF
TGCGCCAGCAGCCAAGACCGGGAGGAGGACATTCAGTACTTC
>TRBV6-5|TRBJ2-3|NA|once
CASSYRSGDTQYF
TGTGCCAGCAGTTACCGGTCTGGAGATACGCAGTATTTT